Each of the 12 T cell receptor beta chains below was sequenced from the same sample in a study of T cells after yellow fever vaccination. TCRdb used MiXCR to reprocess the 5' RACE reads, holding one entry per CDR3 protein. The sample includes 620,000 or so distinct CDR3 sequences, 17% of them seen just once. Sample: PBMCs, taken 4 to 6 days after the first yellow fever vaccination. Receptors originate from a young man who received the YFV17D yellow fever vaccine.

This clonotype turned up a few times. This chain connects TRBV5-4 to TRBJ2-1, with D possibly TRBD2 on 7 matching bases. The V end lost 3 bases, the J end lost 9 bases, and 19 bases lay between the germline ends. The length of the CDR3 is 15 residues. Germline CDR1 SGHNT, CDR2 YYREEE (reference sequence). This CDR3 is CASSWGGRGRSEQFF. The CDR3 DNA reads TGTGCCAGCAGCTGGGGGGGGCGGGGACGTAGTGAGCAGTTCTTC.

The chain links TRBV6-4 to TRBJ2-2; 8 bases are shared with TRBD2. V lost 4 bases, J lost 6 bases, and 4 bases stayed unmatched. Germline lookup yields CDR1 MRHNA and CDR2 SNTAGT. The CDR3 length is 14 residues. As DNA, the CDR3 is TGTGCCAGCAGTGTAGCGGGGTTCGCCGGGGAGCTGTTTTTT. As protein: CASSVAGFAGELFF.

The chain carries TRBV2 and TRBJ1-2, with D maybe TRBD1 (6 bases). V lost 3 bases and J 6 bases, leaving 8 bases between the germline ends. Germline V gene lookup returns CDR1 SNHLY and CDR2 FYNNEI. There are 12 residues in the CDR3. The CDR3 DNA reads as TGTGCCAGCAGTGACAGGGGCAATGGCTACACCTTC. It is translated as CASSDRGNGYTF. Complete variable domain (other parts from reference TRBV2 and TRBJ1-2): EPEVTQTPSHQVTQMGQEVILRCVPISNHLYFYWYRQILGQKVEFLVSFYNNEISEKSEIFDDQFSVERPDGSNFTLKIRSTKLEDSAMYFCASSDRGNGYTFGSGTRLTVV.

The chain carries TRBV2 and TRBJ2-5; D is unclear. Germline V CDR1 and CDR2: SNHLY, FYNNEI. Trimming removed 0 bases at V and 0 bases at J, with 8 bases between. This CDR3 region has 15 residues. CDR3 amino acids: CASSEAPLYQETQYF. DNA of the CDR3: TGTGCCAGCAGTGAAGCCCCCCTGTACCAAGAGACCCAGTACTTC.

The chain employs TRBV18 and TRBJ2-5; D is possibly TRBD1 (5 bases). V lost 3 bases and J lost 1, with 12 bases in between. The CDR3 is made up of 15 amino acids. Germline values: CDR1 KGHSH, CDR2 LQKENI. In DNA, the CDR3 is TGTGCCAGCTCACCGGGGCTAGTCGGCCAAGAGACCCAGTACTTC. It yields the protein CASSPGLVGQETQYF.

This clonotype was seen repeatedly, ten times or more. The V and J genes are TRBV18 and TRBJ2-7; tentatively, D is TRBD1 (6 bases). V lost 5 bases to trimming and J lost 2 bases, with 13 bases between them. Germline V gene data show CDR1 as KGHSH and CDR2 as LQKENI. The CDR3 has 14 residues. CDR3 sequence reads: CASSEKQGPYEQYV. Here the CDR3 DNA reads TGTGCCAGCTCAGAAAAACAGGGCCCCTACGAGCAGTACGTC.

V gene TRBV24-1 combines with J gene TRBJ2-5; D perhaps matches TRBD1 (6 bases). This CDR3 has 14 residues. V lost 2 bases and J lost 5, with 11 bases in between. Germline loops: CDR1 KGHDR, CDR2 SFDVKD. DNA of the CDR3: TGTGCCACCAGTGATTCGCGACAGGTGGAGACCCAGTACTTC. This codes for CATSDSRQVETQYF.

V and J are TRBV20-1 and TRBJ1-2, with TRBD1 matching over 7 bases. Germline assignment: CDR1 DFQATT and CDR2 SNEGSKA (reference sequence). The CDR3 runs 14 residues. V dropped 6 bases and J dropped 4; count of bases not matched to a gene: 11. The CDR3 coding sequence is TGCAGTGCCCTCGTGCAAGGGGGCCTCTATGGCTACACCTTC. Amino acid sequence: CSALVQGGLYGYTF.

This clonotype was detected a few times. The genes are TRBV6-1 and TRBJ1-2; D perhaps matches TRBD1 (5 bases). The V end lost 6 bases, the J end lost 2 bases, and 19 bases lay between the germline ends. The CDR3 is 16 amino acids. Germline values: CDR1 MNHNS, CDR2 SASEGT. CDR3 in DNA: TGTGCCAGCAGAGAGACACCTCCGGGGGAAAACTATGGCTACACCTTC. It translates to CASRETPPGENYGYTF.

The CDR3 bases are TGTGCCAGCAGCTTAGGTGGACAGGGTCTCGATGAGCAGTTCTTC. Translating gives CASSLGGQGLDEQFF. The chain joins TRBV11-3 to TRBJ2-1; TRBD1 matches 8 bases. The CDR3 has 15 residues. Trimming took 1 base from V and 8 from J; bases not matched to a gene: 7. Germline loops: CDR1 SGHNT, CDR2 YENEEA. The full variable domain, rest sourced from reference TRBV11-3 and TRBJ2-1, is EAGVVQSPRYKIIEKKQPVAFWCNPISGHNTLYWYLQNLGQGPELLIRYENEEAVDDSQLPKDRFSAERLKGVDSTLKIQPAELGDSAVYLCASSLGGQGLDEQFFGPGTRLTVL.

The chain recombines TRBV20-1 with TRBJ1-1; D gene uncertain. Germline V gene data show CDR1 as DFQATT and CDR2 as SNEGSKA (reference sequence). Deletions cut 5 bases from V and 0 bases from J, with 10 bases between. The CDR3 is made up of 13 amino acids. CDR3 protein: CSASHGVNTEAFF. CDR3 coding DNA: TGCAGTGCTTCCCACGGGGTGAACACTGAAGCTTTCTTT.

This clonotype showed up just a few times. The chain carries TRBV23-1 and TRBJ2-7; 9 positions agree with TRBD1. TRBV23-1 is flagged as an ORF with uncertain function. The CDR3 contains 16 residues. The trim removed 2 bases at V and 1 base at J, leaving 6 bases unmatched. The CDR3 region is CASSQDGGQGSYEQYF. In nucleotides, the CDR3 is TGCGCCAGCAGTCAAGATGGGGGACAGGGATCCTACGAGCAGTACTTC.